This T cell receptor (beta chain) appears in the sequencing data of a study of T cell clonality in common variable immunodeficiency. Sequenced by immunoSEQ multiplex PCR; TCRdb stores in-frame clones only, minus some. This sample has 55,000 or so clones, each found more than once. Germline assignment: CDR1 GTSNPN and CDR2 SVGIG (reference sequence). V was clipped by 1 base and J by 3 bases, with 16 bases between them. This CDR3 region has 15 residues. Study-wide results and caveats: Authors noted CVID clonality's cause needs subpopulation repertoire sequencing. Shared TCRbeta clones were fewer between CVID subjects than controls.

This clone occurred many times. The antigen remains unidentified. The read ends 3 residues early relative to the CDR3; the germline J gene fills the gap. Sequenced: peripheral blood mononuclear cells. The origin of this receptor is a person between 18 and 75 years old in good health. V gene TRBV30 combines with J gene TRBJ2-7; tentative D call: TRBD2 (6 bases). The CDR3 bases that were read are TGTGCCTGGAGTGGGTCTAGCGATTGGGACTACGAG. Protein sequence: CAWSGSSDWDYE. The full CDR3 protein is CAWSGSSDWDYEQYF.